A single sample is the source of the 7 T cell receptor beta chains below, sequenced in a study of T cell repertoires in cytomegalovirus infection. These receptors' antigens are unknown. TCRdb re-called the reads through MiXCR, storing one row per CDR3 protein. Here the sample spans under 120,000 distinct CDR3 sequences, under 45% being singletons. Source: CD8+ T cells from cultured PBMCs, taken from culture after CMV antigen stimulation. The origin of the receptors is a human donor in good health (CMV status not recorded). Some clones in this sample may be carry-over from other donors' samples.

The table lists this clonotype with a count of one. This CDR3 reads CASSRDSPYEQYF. The CDR3 coding sequence is TGTGCCAGCAGCAGGGACAGCCCCTACGAGCAGTACTTC. This chain links TRBV7-8 with TRBJ2-7; TRBD1 matches 7 bases. Germline V gene sequence: CDR1 SGHVS, CDR2 FQNEAQ. The CDR3 sequence is 13 residues long. Trimming at V came to 5 bases and at J to 2 bases, leaving 3 bases not matched to a gene.

V gene TRBV24-1 combines with J gene TRBJ2-1; 7 bases line up with TRBD2. CDR1 is KGHDR and CDR2 is SFDVKD in the germline V gene. V was clipped by 2 bases and J by 0 bases; unmatched bases: 6. CDR3 length: 17 amino acids. CDR3 DNA: TGTGCCACCAGTGATTCCGGGGGGTTCAGCTCCTACAATGAGCAGTTCTTC. Translation gives CATSDSGGFSSYNEQFF.

CDR3 DNA sequence: TGCGCCAGCAGCAGCGGGACTAGTAGGGCAGATACGCAGTATTTT. This translates into CASSSGTSRADTQYF. The V gene is TRBV5-1, the J gene TRBJ2-3, with 8 bases fitting TRBD2. V trimming: 4 bases; J trimming: 4 bases; junction bases outside the gene matches: 8. Germline V gives CDR1 SGHRS, CDR2 YFSETQ. The CDR3 extends over 15 amino acids. Supplemented by reference TRBV5-1 and TRBJ2-3, the full variable domain reads KAGVTQTPRYLIKTRGQQVTLSCSPISGHRSVSWYQQTPGQGLQFLFEYFSETQRNKGNFPGRFSGRQFSNSRSEMNVSTLELGDSALYLCASSSGTSRADTQYFGPGTRLTVL.

This clonotype has more than one count but fewer than ten. CDR3 residues: CASSPGGGSYNEQFF. The DNA for the CDR3 is TGTGCCAGCAGCCCCGGGGGGGGATCCTACAATGAGCAGTTCTTC. The rearrangement uses TRBV7-8 and TRBJ2-1, with 8 bases fitting TRBD2. Germline lookup yields CDR1 SGHVS and CDR2 FQNEAQ. This CDR3 has 15 residues. Trimming cost V 5 bases and J 1 base; bases outside gene matches: 4.

This clonotype was observed many times. The chain is built from TRBV7-9 and TRBJ1-2, with no clear D. The V gene lost 1 base and the J gene lost 4 bases, with 10 bases spanning the gap. Germline lookup yields CDR1 SEHNR and CDR2 FQNEAQ (reference sequence). This CDR3 is 14 amino acids long. CDR3 in DNA: TGTGCCAGCAGCTTAGACGGGTACCCCTATGGCTACACCTTC. Its translation: CASSLDGYPYGYTF.

This clonotype has more than one count but fewer than ten. V gene TRBV24-1 combines with J gene TRBJ2-2, with 7 bases fitting TRBD1. The ends lost 9 bases at V and 2 bases at J; junction bases unmatched: 5. The CDR3 is made up of 14 amino acids. The V gene's germline CDR1 is KGHDR and CDR2 SFDVKD. CDR3 DNA: TGTGCCACCTCAGGGACAGAAAACACCGGGGAGCTGTTTTTT. Translation: CATSGTENTGELFF.

The chain links TRBV24-1 to TRBJ1-1; TRBD1 matches 9 bases. The CDR3 spans 18 residues. Losses at the gene ends were 1 base for V and 1 base for J; bases not matched to a gene: 9. Germline lookup yields CDR1 KGHDR and CDR2 SFDVKD. CDR3 bases: TGTGCCACCAGTGATTTCACAGGGGGCGACTTCCCGAACACTGAAGCTTTCTTT. It specifies CATSDFTGGDFPNTEAFF.